A single sample gave rise to the 21 T cell receptor beta chains below, sequenced in a study of blood T cell repertoires in COVID-19 (dated by TCRdb to between 2020 and 2021). The library was obtained by the immunoSEQ multiplex PCR assay. The table comes from immuneACCESS by way of TCRdb, which keeps in-frame sequences with V and J called. Part of the clones is missing from these tables; in studies checked, under half for an unresolved V gene and the rest for unknown reasons. This sample has a few hundred thousand clones in its table, and roughly 80% of those were observed once. More than 3% of the sample is taken by the ten largest. Sequencing was done on a sample of PBMCs or T cells enriched from blood (not recorded which). These receptors were obtained from a man aged 50 to 59 who had recovered from COVID-19.

The rearrangement joins TRBV4-3 to TRBJ2-1, with D uncertain. With 3 bases removed from V and 6 bases from J, the gap between germline ends came to 12 bases. CDR3 length: 14 residues. The germline V gene encodes CDR1 LGHNA and CDR2 YSLEER. The CDR3 DNA is TGCGCCAGCAGCCAGCCATCAACGGGCAATGAGCAGTTCTTC. Translating gives CASSQPSTGNEQFF.

This chain links TRBV5-1 with TRBJ2-1; weak D call: TRBD1 (5 bases). The CDR3 runs 12 residues. CDR1 is SGHRS, CDR2 YFSETQ, per germline. Trimming cost V 4 bases and J 10 bases, with 12 bases left between them. Written as DNA, the CDR3 is TGCGCCAGCAGCCCGACAGAGAGGGAGCAGTTCTTC. Amino acids: CASSPTEREQFF.

The chain has TRBV28 and TRBJ2-1, with D perhaps TRBD1 (6 bases). Deletions cut 11 bases from V and 15 bases from J, with 14 bases between. Germline CDR1 is MDHEN and CDR2 is SYDVKM. CDR3 size: 9 residues. CDR3 protein: CASNRVLFF. In DNA, the CDR3 is TGTGCCTCCAACAGGGTCCTGTTCTTC.

This sequence joins TRBV5-6 and TRBJ1-2, with D hard to call. Deletions cut 5 bases from V and 8 bases from J, with 10 bases between. From germline, CDR1 is SGHDT and CDR2 YYEEEE. The length of the CDR3 is 11 residues. The CDR3 DNA is TGTGCCAGCAGTTGGGAGAAAGGCTACACCTTC. Protein sequence: CASSWEKGYTF. Variable domain in full (rest from reference TRBV5-6 and TRBJ1-2): DAGVTQSPTHLIKTRGQQVTLRCSPKSGHDTVSWYQQALGQGPQFIFQYYEEEERQRGNFPDRFSGHQFPNYSSELNVNALLLGDSALYLCASSWEKGYTFGSGTRLTVV.

V and J are TRBV6-5 and TRBJ2-1; perhaps TRBD2 as D (6 bases). The CDR3 spans 13 residues. Trimming shortened V by 5 bases and J by 8 bases, and 13 bases separated the two germline ends. Per germline, CDR1 MNHEY and CDR2 SVGAGI. CDR3 bases: TGTGCCAGCAGTCGTGGGAGGACCGATGAGCAGTTCTTC. It specifies CASSRGRTDEQFF.

V usage is TRBV10-3 and J usage is TRBJ1-5, with D possibly matching TRBD1 (5 bases). CDR1 is ENHRY, CDR2 SYGVKD, per germline. The CDR3 loop spans 14 amino acids. V was shortened by 0 bases and J by 6 bases, with 9 bases between the two germline ends. CDR3 coding DNA: TGTGCCATCAGTGAGTCGGGGGAGGCTCAGCCCCAGCATTTT. This codes for CAISESGEAQPQHF.

The V call is TRBV15, the J call TRBJ2-1; the match to TRBD2 covers 13 bases. Trimming removed 0 bases from V and 8 bases from J; junction bases left unmatched: 13. The germline gives CDR1 LNHNV, CDR2 YYDKDF (reference sequence). The CDR3 spans 19 residues. CDR3 region: CATSRESSPLAGGIDEQFF. CDR3 DNA: TGTGCCACCAGCAGAGAGTCATCCCCACTAGCGGGGGGGATCGATGAGCAGTTCTTC. Based on the CDR3 plus reference TRBV15 and TRBJ2-1, the full variable domain is DAMVIQNPRYQVTQFGKPVTLSCSQTLNHNVMYWYQQKSSQAPKLLFHYYDKDFNNEADTPDNFQSRRPNTSFCFLDIRSPGLGDTAMYLCATSRESSPLAGGIDEQFFGPGTRLTVL.

This clone was picked up a small number of times. The chain uses TRBV7-2 and TRBJ1-4; 9 bases agree with TRBD1. CDR1 is SGHTA and CDR2 is FQGNSA in the germline V gene. The CDR3 sequence is 16 residues long. V dropped 8 bases and J dropped 2; count of bases not matched to a gene: 9. CDR3 sequence: CASGRTGAGTNEKLFF. In nucleotides, the CDR3 is TGTGCCAGCGGCAGGACAGGGGCTGGCACTAATGAAAAACTGTTTTTT.

This clone was seen just once. The chain combines TRBV20-1 with TRBJ2-3; 13 positions agree with TRBD2. The CDR3 extends over 16 amino acids. The J segment lost 4 bases and the V segment lost 3 bases, leaving 7 bases of the junction unmatched. Germline V gene data show CDR1 as DFQATT and CDR2 as SNEGSKA (reference sequence). The CDR3 DNA reads as TGCAGTGCTAGTGCCCGACTAGCGGGAGGATCAGATACGCAGTATTTT. Its translation is CSASARLAGGSDTQYF.

This chain uses TRBV7-9 with TRBJ1-1; tentative D call: TRBD1 (6 bases). CDR1 is SEHNR, CDR2 FQNEAQ, per germline (reference sequence). V lost 0 bases and J 4 bases, leaving 9 bases between the germline ends. The CDR3 consists of 14 residues. The CDR3 protein is CASSLAPGVTEAFF. The CDR3 coding sequence is TGTGCCAGCAGCTTAGCGCCAGGGGTCACTGAAGCTTTCTTT.

The chain combines TRBV7-2 with TRBJ2-1, with TRBD2 identical over 8 bases. Unmatched junction bases numbered 10, after V lost 5 bases and J lost 4 bases. This CDR3 spans 16 amino acids. The germline V gene has CDR1 SGHTA and CDR2 FQGNSA. The CDR3 reads CASSPHSGGPYNEQFF. The CDR3 nucleotides are TGTGCCAGCAGCCCCCACAGCGGGGGCCCTTACAATGAGCAGTTCTTC.

The chain joins TRBV5-1 to TRBJ1-6, with a tentative D call TRBD1 (6 bases). The germline V gene encodes CDR1 SGHRS and CDR2 YFSETQ. The germline V and J ends were trimmed by 3 bases and 9 bases, with 16 bases remaining between them. The CDR3 consists of 15 residues. The CDR3: CASSSKGDPSSPLHF. CDR3 bases: TGCGCCAGCAGCTCAAAGGGGGACCCCAGTTCACCCCTCCACTTT.

The V and J genes are TRBV7-8 and TRBJ2-1, with 7 nucleotides matching TRBD1. Germline CDR1 SGHVS, CDR2 FQNEAQ. Trimming took 7 bases from V and 2 from J; bases not matched to a gene: 5. This CDR3 is built from 14 residues. The CDR3, as DNA: TGTGCCAGCATTGAAGGGGGCGCCTACAATGAGCAGTTCTTC. This sequence encodes CASIEGGAYNEQFF.

This clone was detected only a few times. The chain carries TRBV7-8 and TRBJ1-6; the match to TRBD1 covers 8 bases. Unmatched junction bases numbered 6, after V lost 5 bases and J lost 9 bases. The germline CDR1 and CDR2 sequences are SGHVS and FQNEAQ. This CDR3 is 14 amino acids long. The CDR3 is CASSIGQGGSPLHF. The CDR3 nucleotides are TGTGCCAGCAGCATTGGACAGGGTGGTTCACCCCTCCACTTT.

This clone was seen only once. CDR3 region: CASSASTGERYGYTF. CDR3 bases: TGTGCCAGCAGCGCTTCGACAGGGGAGCGGTATGGCTACACCTTC. V usage is TRBV5-5 and J usage is TRBJ1-2, with 8 bases matching TRBD1. The germline V gene encodes CDR1 SGHKS and CDR2 YYEKEE (reference sequence). This CDR3 is 15 amino acids long. Germline trimming cut 4 bases from V and 5 bases from J; bases unmatched to any gene: 10.

This chain links TRBV5-1 with TRBJ1-6, with 7 positions matching TRBD1. Germline assignment: CDR1 SGHRS and CDR2 YFSETQ. Losses at the gene ends were 4 bases for V and 6 bases for J; bases not matched to a gene: 4. There are 14 residues in the CDR3. This chain's CDR3 is CASSPGTANSPLHF. For the CDR3, the DNA is TGCGCCAGCAGCCCAGGGACAGCTAATTCACCCCTCCACTTT.

The chain joins TRBV12-3 or TRBV12-4 to TRBJ2-7; 9 bases map to TRBD1. This CDR3 spans 13 amino acids. The V and J ends lost 4 bases and 7 bases, in that order; junction bases with no gene match: 5. CDR3 bases: TGTGCCAGCAGTTACAGGGGGCGAATAGAGCAGTACTTC. Its protein product is CASSYRGRIEQYF.

The chain recombines TRBV7-6 with TRBJ1-1; TRBD1 agrees at 7 bases. There are 17 residues in the CDR3. The V segment lost 7 bases and the J segment 4 bases; nucleotides outside the gene matches: 18. The germline V gene has CDR1 SGHVS and CDR2 FNYEAQ. The CDR3 DNA sequence: TGTGCCAGCATCTCAGCCACAGGGGCCTTTTCGAGCACTGAAGCTTTCTTT. It yields the protein CASISATGAFSSTEAFF.

This rearrangement joins TRBV7-2 to TRBJ2-7, with TRBD2 matching over 9 bases. With 3 bases clipped from V and 6 bases from J, the junction kept 6 bases outside the gene matches. Germline V gives CDR1 SGHTA, CDR2 FQGNSA. The CDR3 has 14 amino acids. CDR3 bases: TGTGCCAGCAGCTTGCTCAGGCGGGAGGGCGAGCAGTACTTC. The encoded protein is CASSLLRREGEQYF.

The gene calls are TRBV2 and TRBJ1-2, with 7 bases that match TRBD1. V gave up 4 bases and J gave up 9 bases; unmatched junction bases: 14. The CDR3 has 15 residues. CDR1 is SNHLY, CDR2 FYNNEI, per germline. CDR3 nucleotide sequence: TGTGCCAGCAGTGGAGCGACAGGGTTTCGGACCAGCTACACCTTC. Residues: CASSGATGFRTSYTF. The full variable domain, its missing parts supplied by reference TRBV2 and TRBJ1-2, is EPEVTQTPSHQVTQMGQEVILRCVPISNHLYFYWYRQILGQKVEFLVSFYNNEISEKSEIFDDQFSVERPDGSNFTLKIRSTKLEDSAMYFCASSGATGFRTSYTFGSGTRLTVV.

The chain employs TRBV15 and TRBJ2-1, with 9 bases identical to TRBD1. This CDR3 comprises 15 residues. Germline V gene lookup returns CDR1 LNHNV and CDR2 YYDKDF (reference sequence). V dropped 2 bases and J dropped 8; count of bases not matched to a gene: 7. CDR3 coding DNA: TGTGCCACCAGCAGACGGGACAGGGTGTTGGATGAGCAGTTCTTC. As protein: CATSRRDRVLDEQFF.